This entry is about one T cell receptor beta chain. The data were obtained in a study of blood T cell repertoires in COVID-19. Unmatched junction bases numbered 9, after V lost 6 bases and J lost 4 bases. The CDR3 covers 16 residues. The protocol was immunoSEQ multiplex PCR, while the TCRdb copy is restricted to in-frame clones and leaves out a portion. Here the sample spans about 300,000 clones, approximately 92% being singletons. V is TRBV6-7 and J is TRBJ2-1; TRBD2 matches 10 bases. TRBV6-7 is an ORF; its function is uncertain. Sequenced sample: peripheral blood. This receptor was obtained from a woman aged 25 to 39 with COVID-19, enrolled during active disease. The DNA for the CDR3 is TGTGCCAGCAGCGACCTCACTAGCGGGGCATACAATGAGCAGTTCTTC. It codes for CASSDLTSGAYNEQFF.